This T cell receptor (beta chain) derives from a study of PD-1 blockade in classical Hodgkin lymphoma. Whole-study findings and limits: Prior therapy or disease activity may underlie the repertoire differences, whose causes remain undefined. Initiation of nivolumab under 1 year after ASCT led to exclusion of patients.

This CDR3 comprises 15 residues. Per germline, CDR1 MNHEY and CDR2 SMNVEV (reference sequence). Losses at the gene ends were 5 bases for V and 5 bases for J; bases not matched to a gene: 11. The sample's time point: cycle 4 day 1 (C4D1), after less than 7 weeks of nivolumab. Autologous stem cell transplantation was followed by relapse in every patient, and brentuximab vedotin exposure varied. As concerns this clone: As yet, its antigen is unknown.

The data were produced by immunoSEQ multiplex PCR, yet TCRdb's version contains in-frame clones alone and is incomplete. The profile covers tens of thousands of clones, with roughly 86% appearing a single time and roughly 23% taken by the ten largest. The source material was peripheral blood mononuclear cells (PBMCs), sampled before the fourth cycle of nivolumab. This TCR was sampled from a human donor with classical Hodgkin lymphoma. This chain joins TRBV27 and TRBJ2-5; 7 bases align to TRBD2. CDR3 protein: CASSTGLVGIETQYF. The CDR3 nucleotides are TGTGCCAGCAGTACCGGACTAGTAGGGATCGAGACCCAGTACTTC.